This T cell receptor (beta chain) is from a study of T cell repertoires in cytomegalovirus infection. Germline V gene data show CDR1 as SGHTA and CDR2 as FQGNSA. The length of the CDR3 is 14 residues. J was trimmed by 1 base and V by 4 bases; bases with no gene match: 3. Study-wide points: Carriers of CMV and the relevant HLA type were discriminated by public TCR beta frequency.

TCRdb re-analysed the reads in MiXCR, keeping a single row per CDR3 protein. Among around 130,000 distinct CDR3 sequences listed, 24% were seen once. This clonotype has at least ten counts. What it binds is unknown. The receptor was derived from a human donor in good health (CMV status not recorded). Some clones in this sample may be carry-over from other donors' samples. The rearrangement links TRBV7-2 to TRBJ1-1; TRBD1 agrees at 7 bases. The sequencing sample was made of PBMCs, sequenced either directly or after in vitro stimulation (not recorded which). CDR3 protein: CASSSQGGNTEAFF. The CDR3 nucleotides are TGTGCCAGCAGCTCCCAGGGGGGGAACACTGAAGCTTTCTTT.